Here is one T cell receptor (beta chain) with its context. The data were taken from a study of blood T cell repertoires in COVID-19. Looking at the study overall: The United States, Italy and Spain were the sources of the acute and convalescent COVID-19 samples. The analysed material was cDNA or gDNA that came from T cells, B-cell-depleted T cells, or PBMCs.

CDR1 is LGHDT and CDR2 is YNNKEL in the germline V gene (reference sequence). V lost 0 bases and J 9 bases, leaving 9 bases between the germline ends. This CDR3 region has 13 residues. In the authors' methods: Cell counts per sample came from amplifying reference gene primers. Produced via immunoSEQ multiplex PCR; TCRdb's table is partial and in-frame only. V and J calls plus clone size are reproduced from that table; the DNA served to infer D and trimming. The data show tens of thousands of clones, 80% to 90% seen once. The sequence was collected from a man older than 75 with acute or convalescent COVID-19. The sequencing sample was made of peripheral blood. V is TRBV3-1 (or the pseudogene TRBV3-2) and J is TRBJ2-4; possibly TRBD1 for D (6 bases). The CDR3 nucleotides are TGTGCCAGCAGCCAAGAACAGGGAGCCATTCAGTACTTC. This sequence encodes CASSQEQGAIQYF.